This T cell receptor beta chain comes out of a study of OX40 agonist ivuxolimab in advanced cancers. Sequencing used immunoSEQ multiplex PCR; TCRdb keeps in-frame clones, though not all of them. The sample has roughly 80,000 clones, 80% to 90% seen once. Trimming removed 6 bases from V and 3 bases from J, with 14 bases in between. Germline CDR1 is MNHNS and CDR2 is SASEGT. The CDR3 consists of 14 residues. This sequence originates from an adult with an advanced solid tumor such as melanoma, head and neck, liver or kidney cancer. J is TRBJ1-2 and V is TRBV6-1; the D gene is possibly TRBD1 (6 bases). The source material was CD4+ or CD8+ T cells sorted from blood, sampled in a trial of the OX40 agonist ivuxolimab. The CDR3 is CASRRAGVDYGYTF. The CDR3 nucleotides read TGTGCCAGCAGAAGGGCAGGGGTTGACTATGGCTACACCTTC.